This T cell receptor beta chain is drawn from a study of blood T cells in healthy people across ages. V was pared by 6 bases and J by 5 bases, with 14 bases between. The germline V gene has CDR1 LNHNV and CDR2 YYDKDF (reference sequence). CDR3 size: 13 residues. Combining a sample-barcoded 5' primer with a J-beta primer mix, a second PCR ran for roughly 7 to 11 cycles. The template-switch adaptor, which had 12 random nucleotides, put a tag on each cDNA molecule. TCRdb passed the 5' RACE reads through MiXCR, listing each CDR3 protein once. The sample lists roughly 1 million distinct CDR3 sequences; roughly a quarter were seen once. Study conclusions and caveats: Across samples, TCR beta diversity tracked strongly with naive T cell percentage. Per million T cells, the diversity of TCR beta decreased roughly linearly as age advanced.

This clonotype was recorded a few times. The antigen remains undetermined. The data also belong to a second study, concerning T cells of mothers and their children. Per that paper: At approximately 1.6 ug per 15 ul, all of the extracted RNA went into cDNA synthesis.

Sequenced input: blood. The TCR originated in a girl aged 2 to 10 in good health. The chain uses TRBV15 and TRBJ2-7, with D tentatively TRBD2 (5 bases). The CDR3 nucleotides are TGTGCCACCAGACTGACGGGGAACCACGAGCAGTACTTC. Its protein product is CATRLTGNHEQYF.